One and the same sample provided the 18 T cell receptor beta chains below, sequenced in a study of cytomegalovirus exposure and HLA in healthy donors. Both 60 Vbeta primers and 13 Jbeta primers went into the PCR. Assay: immunoSEQ multiplex PCR; the TCRdb copy retains only in-frame clones and omits some. The data contain 180,000 or so clones, 70% to 85% of them seen just once; the ten biggest clones take up 2% to 2.5%. Sequencing input: PBMCs. Receptors originate from a human donor in good health.

This clone was found a few times. The chain is built from TRBV4-1 and TRBJ1-1; TRBD1 might be the D (6 bases). Trimming left V 4 bases short and J 1 base short, with 16 bases between. The germline V gene encodes CDR1 MGHRA and CDR2 YSYEKL. The CDR3 loop spans 16 amino acids. DNA of the CDR3: TGCGCCAGCAGCCCCCTCCGGACAGAGGAGAACACTGAAGCTTTCTTT. It is translated as CASSPLRTEENTEAFF.

V usage is TRBV4-3 and J usage is TRBJ2-5; 8 nucleotides line up with TRBD2. Germline loops: CDR1 LGHNA, CDR2 YSLEER. This CDR3 region has 13 residues. V gave up 1 base and J gave up 5 bases; unmatched junction bases: 0. The CDR3 loop is CASSQASGETQYF. The CDR3 nucleotides read TGCGCCAGCAGCCAAGCTAGCGGGGAGACCCAGTACTTC.

The chain links TRBV9 to TRBJ2-5; 8 positions agree with TRBD2. The germline gives CDR1 SGDLS, CDR2 YYNGEE. Trimming at V came to 0 bases and at J to 4 bases, leaving 5 bases not matched to a gene. CDR3 length: 15 amino acids. The CDR3 bases are TGTGCCAGCAGCGTAGCTACGGGGGGGGGAGAGACCCAGTACTTC. The encoded protein is CASSVATGGGETQYF.

V usage is TRBV7-2 and J usage is TRBJ2-7; possibly TRBD1 for D (6 bases). Trimming cost V 5 bases and J 6 bases, with 14 bases left between them. CDR3 length: 13 residues. The germline V gene encodes CDR1 SGHTA and CDR2 FQGNSA. The CDR3: CASSPVGGFEQYF. The CDR3 region has the DNA TGTGCCAGCAGCCCAGTAGGGGGTTTCGAGCAGTACTTC.

In its sample, this clone was seen a few times. The V gene is TRBV6-6, the J gene TRBJ1-5; TRBD1 might be the D (6 bases). CDR1 and CDR2 from the germline V gene are MNHNY and SVGAGI (reference sequence). V lost 6 bases to trimming and J lost 3 bases, with 12 bases between them. This CDR3 is 14 amino acids long. CDR3 sequence reads: CASSPGQSNQPQHF. The CDR3 DNA is TGTGCCAGCAGCCCAGGACAGTCCAATCAGCCCCAGCATTTT.

V and J are TRBV23-1 and TRBJ1-2, with D possibly matching TRBD1 (6 bases). TRBV23-1 is flagged as an ORF with uncertain function. CDR3 length equals 14 residues. Trimming took 2 bases from V and 7 from J, leaving 14 bases between them. The CDR3 is CASSQGRGSRGYTF. CDR3 coding DNA: TGCGCCAGCAGTCAAGGCAGGGGTTCTCGTGGCTACACCTTC.

The J gene is TRBJ1-6, the V gene TRBV7-3; D ambiguous. The CDR3 totals 14 residues. Germline assignment: CDR1 SGHTA and CDR2 FQGTGA. The V end was cut by 5 bases, the J end by 3 bases, with 8 bases between. The CDR3 sequence: CASSQQSYNSPLHF. DNA of the CDR3: TGTGCCAGCAGCCAACAGAGCTATAATTCACCCCTCCACTTT.

This clone was detected only a few times. The V and J genes are TRBV5-1 and TRBJ2-5; 10 bases are shared with TRBD2. The CDR3 has 17 amino acids. Looked up from germline, CDR1 is SGHRS and CDR2 is YFSETQ. With 0 bases clipped from V and 1 base from J, the junction kept 6 bases outside the gene matches. DNA of the CDR3: TGCGCCAGCAGCTTGGCCGTAGTAGCGGGGGGCCAAGAGACCCAGTACTTC. Translated: CASSLAVVAGGQETQYF.

This rearrangement joins TRBV6-1 to TRBJ1-2; the D is unclear. V lost 10 bases, J lost 2 bases, and 11 bases lay in between. Germline values: CDR1 MNHNS, CDR2 SASEGT. The CDR3 length is 12 residues. In DNA, the CDR3 is TGTGCCATTTCCCGGAGAAACTATGGCTACACCTTC. Its protein is CAISRRNYGYTF.

The chain combines TRBV10-3 with TRBJ1-3; D gene unclear. V dropped 6 bases and J dropped 2 bases, with 11 bases sitting between them. The CDR3 contains 14 residues. Germline V gene data show CDR1 as ENHRY and CDR2 as SYGVKD. The CDR3 DNA follows: TGTGCCATCAGCCCACAGTTTACTGGAAACACCATATATTTT. Amino acids: CAISPQFTGNTIYF.

This sequence joins TRBV27 and TRBJ1-1, with a weak D call TRBD1 (5 bases). The germline V gene encodes CDR1 MNHEY and CDR2 SMNVEV (reference sequence). The CDR3 is 14 residues long. The V end was cut by 4 bases, the J end by 4 bases, with 13 bases between. CDR3 residues: CASSSGTGGTEAFF. In DNA form, the CDR3 reads TGTGCCAGCAGTTCGGGGACGGGGGGCACTGAAGCTTTCTTT.

This clone has only a few counts. The V gene is TRBV19, the J gene TRBJ1-1, with no clear D. There are 16 residues in the CDR3. Per germline, CDR1 LNHDA and CDR2 SQIVND (reference sequence). The germline V and J ends were trimmed by 0 bases and 2 bases, with 13 bases remaining between them. The DNA for the CDR3 is TGTGCCAGTAGTATAGATTTCGGGGTCCCCAACACTGAAGCTTTCTTT. Its translation is CASSIDFGVPNTEAFF.

For this clone: This sample includes further DNA sequences coding for the same CDR3. The chain recombines TRBV7-2 with TRBJ2-3; D call uncertain. With 4 bases removed from V and 0 bases from J, the gap between germline ends came to 2 bases. The CDR3 length is 12 residues. The germline V gene has CDR1 SGHTA and CDR2 FQGNSA. CDR3: CASSSSTDTQYF. The CDR3 DNA follows: TGTGCCAGCAGCTCAAGCACAGATACGCAGTATTTT.

J is TRBJ2-7 and V is TRBV15; 8 bases map to TRBD2. CDR3 length equals 13 residues. Germline V gene data show CDR1 as LNHNV and CDR2 as YYDKDF (reference sequence). J gave up 3 bases and V 8 bases, and 6 bases lay outside the gene matches. Written as DNA, the CDR3 is TGTGCCACCTCCGGGGGGGGGTTCTACGAGCAGTACTTC. It translates to CATSGGGFYEQYF.

V and J are TRBV7-9 and TRBJ2-1, with TRBD2 matching over 8 bases. This CDR3 is 15 amino acids long. J gave up 8 bases and V 4 bases, and 10 bases lay outside the gene matches. CDR1 is SEHNR and CDR2 is FQNEAQ in the germline V gene (reference sequence). The CDR3 loop is CASSWSGGQRDEQFF. CDR3 DNA sequence: TGTGCCAGCAGCTGGAGCGGGGGCCAAAGAGATGAGCAGTTCTTC. Full variable domain (outside the CDR3, taken from reference TRBV7-9 and TRBJ2-1): DTGVSQNPRHKITKRGQNVTFRCDPISEHNRLYWYRQTLGQGPEFLTYFQNEAQLEKSRLLSDRFSAERPKGSFSTLEIQRTEQGDSAMYLCASSWSGGQRDEQFFGPGTRLTVL.

The J gene is TRBJ2-7, the V gene TRBV10-3; 10 bases agree with TRBD1. The length of the CDR3 is 19 residues. Losses at the gene ends were 3 bases for V and 6 bases for J; bases not matched to a gene: 20. Germline V gene data show CDR1 as ENHRY and CDR2 as SYGVKD. CDR3 sequence reads: CAISDPGQGTKRLMGEQYF. CDR3 in DNA: TGTGCCATCAGTGATCCGGGACAGGGGACAAAACGGCTTATGGGCGAGCAGTACTTC.

V usage is TRBV2 and J usage is TRBJ1-2; a possible D gene is TRBD1 (6 bases). The germline V gene has CDR1 SNHLY and CDR2 FYNNEI. This CDR3 has 14 amino acids. The ends were cut back, 7 bases at V and 6 bases at J, with 18 bases in the middle. CDR3 in DNA: TGTGCCAGCAACCCAGGGGCGATAGGCGATGGCTACACCTTC. It specifies CASNPGAIGDGYTF.

The chain is built from TRBV5-4 and TRBJ2-3, with 7 bases that match TRBD2. Looked up from germline, CDR1 is SGHNT and CDR2 is YYREEE (reference sequence). CDR3 length equals 15 residues. Trimming removed 4 bases from V and 0 bases from J; junction bases left unmatched: 5. CDR3 sequence: CASSTTAGSTDTQYF. CDR3 DNA sequence: TGTGCCAGCAGCACCACAGCGGGGAGCACAGATACGCAGTATTTT.